This T cell receptor beta chain was captured in a study of blood T cell repertoires in COVID-19. Study in general: The analysed material was cDNA or gDNA that came from T cells, B-cell-depleted T cells, or PBMCs.

This CDR3 region has 11 residues. Trimming left V 6 bases short and J 5 bases short, with 6 bases between. The germline CDR1 and CDR2 sequences are MNHEY and SVGAGI. Adults between roughly 18 and 100 years of age took part from fewer than 30 US areas. Cohorts were based on clinical histories the participants reported. In the authors' workflow: Researchers report that nucleated cell counts were estimated from reference gene primer amplification. Only in-frame clones appear in the TCRdb table, and some are missing; sequencing was by immunoSEQ multiplex PCR. V and J calls plus clone size are reproduced from that table; the DNA served to infer D and trimming. The data hold approximately 220,000 clones, with 80% to 90% observed a single time.

This sequence joins TRBV6-5 and TRBJ2-3; D is uncertain. The sample comprised PBMCs or T cells enriched from blood (not recorded which). The TCR comes from a woman under 30 in a cohort exposed to, infected with or recovered from COVID-19 (not recorded which). CDR3 region: CASSPGDTQYF. CDR3 bases: TGTGCCAGCAGCCCAGGAGATACGCAGTATTTT.